The 30 T cell receptor beta chains in this list originate from one sample, sequenced in a study of Graves' ophthalmopathy and Graves' hyperthyroidism. Scientists amplified the TCR beta CDR3 regions from RNA transcripts. Following a first-round RT-PCR that used HTBI primers, a second-round multiplex PCR was carried out. TCRdb re-derived calls from the multiplex PCR reads in MiXCR, one entry per CDR3 protein. The data contain roughly 480,000 distinct CDR3 sequences, approximately 15% of them singletons. What was sequenced was blood. All receptors derive from a woman aged 25 to 39 with Graves' ophthalmopathy.

This clonotype was observed a handful of times. V gene TRBV12-3 or TRBV12-4 combines with J gene TRBJ1-2; D is unclear. The V end was cut by 3 bases, the J end by 0 bases, with 5 bases between. The CDR3 runs 13 residues. In DNA, the CDR3 is TGTGCCAGCAGTTTGATGGCTAACTATGGCTACACCTTC. This sequence encodes CASSLMANYGYTF.

The chain employs TRBV20-1 and TRBJ1-1, with a possible D match to TRBD1 (5 bases). This CDR3 region has 13 residues. The germline V gene encodes CDR1 DFQATT and CDR2 SNEGSKA (reference sequence). Trimming pared 0 bases from V and 4 bases from J, leaving 9 bases between. CDR3: CSARDQGVTEAFF. CDR3 nucleotides: TGCAGTGCTAGAGATCAAGGGGTCACTGAAGCTTTCTTT.

This clonotype came up many times. The chain employs TRBV6-5 and TRBJ1-2; TRBD1 matches 7 bases. This CDR3 comprises 13 residues. CDR1 is MNHEY, CDR2 SVGAGI, per germline. Losses at the gene ends were 4 bases for V and 3 bases for J; bases not matched to a gene: 2. CDR3 nucleotides: TGTGCCAGCAGTTTGGGACAGTACTATGGCTACACCTTC. The encoded protein is CASSLGQYYGYTF.

This clonotype showed up many times. The gene calls are TRBV10-1 and TRBJ2-5; tentatively, D is TRBD2 (5 bases). The CDR3 runs to 15 residues. CDR1 and CDR2 from the germline V gene are WNHNN and SYGVQD (reference sequence). V was shortened by 6 bases and J by 0 bases, with 14 bases between the two germline ends. For the CDR3, the DNA is TGCGCCAGCAGCCCTCGGACTGGTTACCAAGAGACCCAGTACTTC. This encodes CASSPRTGYQETQYF.

This clonotype occurred many times. J is TRBJ2-5 and V is TRBV6-5, with 7 bases aligning to TRBD1. The V segment lost 0 bases and the J segment 1 base; nucleotides outside the gene matches: 2. Germline loops: CDR1 MNHEY, CDR2 SVGAGI. This CDR3 contains 15 residues. In nucleotides, the CDR3 is TGTGCCAGCAGTTACTCGGGGACAGTCCAAGAGACCCAGTACTTC. Amino acids: CASSYSGTVQETQYF.

This clonotype is a singleton in its sample. The chain is built from TRBV9 and TRBJ2-3, with TRBD2 as a possible D gene (5 bases). This CDR3 has 15 amino acids. Germline V gene sequence: CDR1 SGDLS, CDR2 YYNGEE. Trimming removed 4 bases at V and 2 bases at J, with 14 bases between. This CDR3 reads CASSPREAATDTQYF. The CDR3 region has the DNA TGTGCCAGCAGCCCCCGGGAAGCGGCCACAGATACGCAGTATTTT.

There are many counts of this clonotype. CDR3 sequence: CSVGATAGYEQYF. CDR3 bases: TGCAGCGTTGGAGCGACAGCCGGCTACGAGCAGTACTTC. V and J are TRBV29-1 and TRBJ2-7; TRBD1 might be the D (5 bases). The ends were cut back, 4 bases at V and 3 bases at J, with 13 bases in the middle. The CDR3 covers 13 residues. Germline CDR1 SQVTM, CDR2 ANQGSEA.

A word on this clonotype: With a much larger clone just one base away, this may be a read error. The chain couples TRBV11-1 to TRBJ1-2, with D unresolved. There are 15 residues in the CDR3. Trimming took 3 bases from V and 1 from J, leaving 12 bases between them. The V gene's germline CDR1 is SGHAT and CDR2 FQDESV (reference sequence). The CDR3 protein is CASSLRPGNNYGYTF. The CDR3 DNA reads as TGTGCCAGCAGCTTGCGGCCAGGCAATAACTATGGCTACACCTTC. Full variable domain (outside the CDR3, taken from reference TRBV11-1 and TRBJ1-2): EAEVAQSPRYKITEKSQAVAFWCDPISGHATLYWYRQILGQGPELLVQFQDESVVDDSQLPKDRFSAERLKGVDSTLKIQPAELGDSAMYLCASSLRPGNNYGYTFGSGTRLTVV.

The rearrangement links TRBV6-1 to TRBJ1-2, with a tentative D call TRBD1 (5 bases). CDR1 and CDR2 (germline): MNHNS, SASEGT. Trimming took off 6 bases at V and 8 bases at J, with 10 bases between the two ends. The CDR3 spans 11 residues. The CDR3: CASRQGAGYTF. The CDR3 coding sequence is TGTGCCAGCAGGCAGGGAGCAGGCTACACCTTC.

Many counts were recorded for this clonotype. V gene TRBV27 combines with J gene TRBJ2-7; D ambiguous. Trimming cost V 7 bases and J 6 bases, with 19 bases left between them. The CDR3 is 14 amino acids. Germline V gene data show CDR1 as MNHEY and CDR2 as SMNVEV (reference sequence). CDR3 DNA: TGTGCCAGCACCCTTTCGGAAGGCTTTGGCGAGCAGTACTTC. Protein product: CASTLSEGFGEQYF.

This clonotype has ten or more counts. V and J are TRBV2 and TRBJ2-7, with 7 bases fitting TRBD2. Germline V gene sequence: CDR1 SNHLY, CDR2 FYNNEI. CDR3 length equals 12 residues. Trimming took 5 bases from V and 2 from J; bases not matched to a gene: 0. The CDR3 DNA follows: TGTGCCAGCAGTCTAGCGGCCTACGAGCAGTACTTC. Residues: CASSLAAYEQYF.

The chain links TRBV5-5 to TRBJ1-2, with unresolved D. The CDR3 runs 12 residues. The V end was cut by 1 base, the J end by 9 bases, with 10 bases between. Looked up from germline, CDR1 is SGHKS and CDR2 is YYEKEE (reference sequence). The CDR3 sequence is CASSLKQESYTF. The CDR3 DNA reads as TGTGCCAGCAGCTTGAAGCAGGAAAGCTACACCTTC. Together with reference TRBV5-5 and TRBJ1-2, the CDR3 gives the full variable domain: DAGVTQSPTHLIKTRGQQVTLRCSPISGHKSVSWYQQVLGQGPQFIFQYYEKEERGRGNFPDRFSARQFPNYSSELNVNALLLGDSALYLCASSLKQESYTFGSGTRLTVV.

This clonotype was seen a few times. The V call is TRBV27, the J call TRBJ2-5; 9 nucleotides match TRBD1. This CDR3 contains 18 residues. The V gene end was trimmed by 2 bases and the J gene end by 4 bases; junction bases not matched to a gene: 14. Germline CDR1 and CDR2: MNHEY and SMNVEV (reference sequence). The CDR3 nucleotides are TGTGCCAGCAGTTTAAAATCAGGTGGGACAGGGCGGCGAGAGACCCAGTACTTC. Protein sequence: CASSLKSGGTGRRETQYF.

This clonotype was detected ten times or more. This sequence joins TRBV11-2 and TRBJ1-5; the D is unclear. V was shortened by 4 bases and J by 3 bases, with 22 bases between the two germline ends. CDR3 length equals 18 residues. CDR1 and CDR2 from the germline V gene are SGHAT and FQNNGV. The CDR3 loop is CASSSPLGREVFNQPQHF. The CDR3 DNA is TGTGCCAGCAGCTCCCCCCTGGGGAGGGAAGTGTTCAATCAGCCCCAGCATTTT.

This clonotype was observed many times. V gene TRBV20-1 combines with J gene TRBJ2-5, with D possibly matching TRBD2 (7 bases). Germline V CDR1 and CDR2: DFQATT, SNEGSKA (reference sequence). V dropped 5 bases and J dropped 5 bases, with 18 bases sitting between them. The CDR3 runs to 14 residues. The CDR3 loop is CSAPWWGGRETQYF. The CDR3 DNA reads TGCAGTGCTCCCTGGTGGGGGGGCCGGGAGACCCAGTACTTC.

This clonotype was seen only a few times. Being one base from a much bigger clone, this may be a read error. The J gene is TRBJ1-1, the V gene TRBV20-1, with D maybe TRBD1 (5 bases). Germline V gene data show CDR1 as DFQATT and CDR2 as SNEGSKA (reference sequence). This CDR3 region has 11 residues. V lost 3 bases and J 4 bases, leaving 6 bases between the germline ends. In DNA, the CDR3 is TGCAGTGCTAGCAGGGTCACTGAAGCTTTCTTT. This encodes CSASRVTEAFF.

This clonotype was found many times. The gene calls are TRBV2 and TRBJ2-5; unclear D gene. The germline V and J ends were trimmed by 2 bases and 0 bases, with 4 bases remaining between them. This CDR3 contains 13 residues. Germline loops: CDR1 SNHLY, CDR2 FYNNEI. CDR3 loop: CASSENHQETQYF. As DNA, the CDR3 is TGTGCCAGCAGTGAAAATCACCAAGAGACCCAGTACTTC.

This clonotype was observed many times. The gene calls are TRBV20-1 and TRBJ2-5; 7 bases line up with TRBD1. The CDR3 length is 13 residues. Germline loops: CDR1 DFQATT, CDR2 SNEGSKA (reference sequence). V lost 5 bases, J lost 2 bases, and 5 bases stayed unmatched. CDR3 nucleotide sequence: TGCAGTGCTTATGGACAGGCACAAGAGACCCAGTACTTC. Protein product: CSAYGQAQETQYF.

This clonotype was seen repeatedly, ten times or more. The chain carries TRBV20-1 and TRBJ1-5; 7 nucleotides match TRBD1. This CDR3 has 15 amino acids. Germline lookup yields CDR1 DFQATT and CDR2 SNEGSKA (reference sequence). V shed 6 bases, J shed 6 bases, and the junction held 14 bases outside the gene matches. CDR3 amino acids: CSAPAAGGETQPQHF. In nucleotides, the CDR3 is TGCAGTGCCCCCGCGGCAGGGGGGGAAACTCAGCCCCAGCATTTT.

The sample holds many counts of this clonotype. This chain links TRBV6-5 with TRBJ2-6, with D maybe TRBD1 (6 bases). Germline loops: CDR1 MNHEY, CDR2 SVGAGI. The CDR3 consists of 15 residues. Trimming shortened V by 4 bases and J by 1 base, and 8 bases separated the two germline ends. CDR3: CASSSGTSGANVLTF. CDR3 nucleotides: TGTGCCAGCAGTTCCGGGACATCTGGGGCCAACGTCCTGACTTTC.

This clonotype was observed a handful of times. A much larger clone lies a single base off, so this may be a read error. The V gene is TRBV10-1, the J gene TRBJ2-2, with D tentatively TRBD2 (5 bases). There are 13 residues in the CDR3. Germline V gene lookup returns CDR1 WNHNN and CDR2 SYGVQD (reference sequence). The CDR3: CASSEWNTGELCF. In DNA form, the CDR3 reads TGCGCCAGCAGTGAGTGGAACACCGGGGAGCTGTGTTTT.

This clonotype was counted at least ten times. The rearrangement links TRBV12-3 or TRBV12-4 to TRBJ1-2; TRBD1 matches at 8 bases. V lost 5 bases to trimming and J lost 7 bases; unmatched junction nucleotides: 6. This CDR3 region has 13 residues. CDR3 protein: CASSQSTGVGYTF. DNA of the CDR3: TGTGCCAGCAGTCAATCGACAGGGGTTGGCTACACCTTC.

A remark on this clonotype: A clone one base away is much larger, so this may be a read error. This chain links TRBV28 with TRBJ1-2; no clear D. The V and J ends lost 7 bases and 5 bases respectively, with 29 bases between them. The CDR3 totals 18 residues. The germline CDR1 and CDR2 sequences are MDHEN and SYDVKM. The CDR3 reads CASIPVPVGPGLLYGYTF. CDR3 bases: TGTGCCAGCATCCCCGTTCCGGTAGGTCCCGGGTTACTGTATGGCTACACCTTC.

This clonotype was picked up many times. V gene TRBV7-4 combines with J gene TRBJ2-7; TRBD2 matches at 11 bases. This CDR3 contains 17 residues. Trimming removed 1 base from V and 5 bases from J; junction bases left unmatched: 10. The germline V gene encodes CDR1 SGHVT and CDR2 SQSDAQ. The CDR3 loop reads CASSLVCASGRRDEQYF. The CDR3 nucleotides are TGTGCCAGCAGCTTAGTCTGTGCTAGCGGGAGGCGAGACGAGCAGTACTTC. The full variable domain, completed using reference TRBV7-4 and TRBJ2-7, is GAGVSQSPRYKVAKRGRDVALRCDSISGHVTLYWYRQTLGQGSEVLTYSQSDAQRDKSGRPSGRFSAERPERSVSTLKIQRTEQGDSAVYLCASSLVCASGRRDEQYFGPGTRLTVT.

Many counts were recorded for this clonotype. The chain links TRBV12-3 or TRBV12-4 to TRBJ1-6; TRBD1 matches at 8 bases. The CDR3 loop spans 16 amino acids. V lost 3 bases, J lost 6 bases, and 7 bases stayed unmatched. CDR3 sequence: CASSFRTGGRNSPLHF. The CDR3 coding sequence is TGTGCCAGCAGTTTTCGAACAGGGGGGCGTAATTCACCCCTCCACTTT.

J is TRBJ2-2 and V is TRBV7-8; possible D gene TRBD1, 7 bases. The CDR3 contains 17 residues. Germline V CDR1 and CDR2: SGHVS, FQNEAQ. Trimming stripped 8 bases from V and 2 bases from J, with 21 bases between. CDR3 nucleotide sequence: TGTGCCAGCCCCAAGGGGGCGGGACTCCTAAACACCGGGGAGCTGTTTTTT. Its protein product is CASPKGAGLLNTGELFF.

This clonotype was seen ten or more times. This chain uses TRBV11-2 with TRBJ2-7; TRBD2 might be the D (7 bases). The CDR3 is 13 amino acids. The V end was cut by 3 bases, the J end by 7 bases, with 13 bases between. Germline CDR1 reads SGHAT; CDR2 reads FQNNGV. CDR3 nucleotides: TGTGCCAGCAGCTTCGGGGGGCAAAGGGAGCAGTACTTC. Translation: CASSFGGQREQYF.

This clonotype was recorded a few times. The chain joins TRBV20-1 to TRBJ1-2; TRBD1 might be the D (5 bases). This CDR3 has 17 amino acids. CDR1 is DFQATT, CDR2 SNEGSKA, per germline (reference sequence). Trimming stripped 6 bases from V and 2 bases from J, with 25 bases between. The CDR3 region has the DNA TGCAGTGCCACCGGCTACCAAGAGGGGAGGACCAACTATGGCTACACCTTC. Protein product: CSATGYQEGRTNYGYTF.

This clonotype was detected many times. The V gene is TRBV12-3 or TRBV12-4, the J gene TRBJ1-2; tentative D call: TRBD1 (5 bases). Deletions cut 8 bases from V and 3 bases from J, with 13 bases between. The CDR3 has 13 residues. CDR3: CASSGRSYYGYTF. The CDR3, as DNA: TGTGCCAGCTCGGGGCGAAGTTACTATGGCTACACCTTC.

This clonotype was seen at least ten times. This chain uses TRBV6-1 with TRBJ1-1; perhaps TRBD1 as D (5 bases). In germline, CDR1 is MNHNS, CDR2 SASEGT. The germline V and J ends were trimmed by 6 bases and 3 bases, with 11 bases remaining between them. This CDR3 contains 13 residues. For the CDR3, the DNA is TGTGCCAGCAGGCCGGGACTTTACACTGAAGCTTTCTTT. Its translation is CASRPGLYTEAFF.